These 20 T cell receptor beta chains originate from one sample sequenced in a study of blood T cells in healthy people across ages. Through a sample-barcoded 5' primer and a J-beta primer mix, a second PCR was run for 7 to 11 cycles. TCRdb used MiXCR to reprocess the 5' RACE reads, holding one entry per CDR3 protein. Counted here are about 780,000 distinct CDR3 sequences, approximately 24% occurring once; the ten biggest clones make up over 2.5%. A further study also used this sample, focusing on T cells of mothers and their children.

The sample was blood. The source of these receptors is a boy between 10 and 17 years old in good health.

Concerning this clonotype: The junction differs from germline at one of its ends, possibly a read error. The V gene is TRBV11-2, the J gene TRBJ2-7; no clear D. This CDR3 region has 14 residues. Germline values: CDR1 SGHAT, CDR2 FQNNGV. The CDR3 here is CANSLERISYEQYF. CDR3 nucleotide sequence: TGTGCCAACAGCTTAGAGAGGATTTCCTACGAGCAGTACTTC.

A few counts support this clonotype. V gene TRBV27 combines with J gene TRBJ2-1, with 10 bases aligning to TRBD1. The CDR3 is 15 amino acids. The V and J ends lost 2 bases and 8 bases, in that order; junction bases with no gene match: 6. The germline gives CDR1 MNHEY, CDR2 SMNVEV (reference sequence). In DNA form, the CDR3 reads TGTGCCAGCAGTTTAAGTGGAGACAGGGGGCATGAGCAGTTCTTC. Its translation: CASSLSGDRGHEQFF.

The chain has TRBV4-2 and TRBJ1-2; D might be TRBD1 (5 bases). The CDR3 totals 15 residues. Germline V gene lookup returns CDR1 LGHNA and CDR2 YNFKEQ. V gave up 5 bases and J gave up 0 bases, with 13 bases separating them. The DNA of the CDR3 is TGTGCCAGCAGCGGGGTACAGGAAGCTAACTATGGCTACACCTTC. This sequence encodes CASSGVQEANYGYTF.

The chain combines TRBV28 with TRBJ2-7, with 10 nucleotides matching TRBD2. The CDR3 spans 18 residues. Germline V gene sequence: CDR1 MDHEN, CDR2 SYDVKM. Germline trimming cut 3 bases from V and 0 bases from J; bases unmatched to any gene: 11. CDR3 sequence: CASSFELAGTTSSYEQYF. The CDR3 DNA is TGTGCCAGCAGTTTTGAACTAGCGGGGACTACTAGCTCCTACGAGCAGTACTTC.

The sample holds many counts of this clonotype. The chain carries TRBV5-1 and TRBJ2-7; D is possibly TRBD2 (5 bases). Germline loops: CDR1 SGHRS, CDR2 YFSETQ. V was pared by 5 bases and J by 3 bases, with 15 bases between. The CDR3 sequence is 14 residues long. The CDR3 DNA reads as TGCGCCAGCAGTCCCACCGGGAACATCTACGAGCAGTACTTC. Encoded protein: CASSPTGNIYEQYF.

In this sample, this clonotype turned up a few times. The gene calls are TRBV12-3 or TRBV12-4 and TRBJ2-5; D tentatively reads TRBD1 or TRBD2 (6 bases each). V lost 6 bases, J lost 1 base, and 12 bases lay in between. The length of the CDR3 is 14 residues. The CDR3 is CASRKQGLQETQYF. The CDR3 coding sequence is TGTGCCAGCAGGAAACAGGGACTCCAAGAGACCCAGTACTTC.

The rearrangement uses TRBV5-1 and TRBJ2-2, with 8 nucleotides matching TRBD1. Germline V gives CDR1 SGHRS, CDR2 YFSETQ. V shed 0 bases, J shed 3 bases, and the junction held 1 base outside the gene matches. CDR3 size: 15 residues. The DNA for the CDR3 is TGCGCCAGCAGCTTGGCGGACAGGGACACCGGGGAGCTGTTTTTT. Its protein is CASSLADRDTGELFF.

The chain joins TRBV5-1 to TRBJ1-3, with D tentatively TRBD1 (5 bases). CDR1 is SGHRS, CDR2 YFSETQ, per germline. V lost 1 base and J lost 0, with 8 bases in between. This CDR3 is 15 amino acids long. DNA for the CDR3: TGCGCCAGCAGCTTGACAGGCGTCTCTGGAAACACCATATATTTT. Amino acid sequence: CASSLTGVSGNTIYF.

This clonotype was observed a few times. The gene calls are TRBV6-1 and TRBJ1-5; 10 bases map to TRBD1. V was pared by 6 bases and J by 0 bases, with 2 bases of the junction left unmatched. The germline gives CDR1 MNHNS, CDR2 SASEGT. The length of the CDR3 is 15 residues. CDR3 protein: CASRDRGYSNQPQHF. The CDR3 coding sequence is TGTGCCAGCAGGGACAGGGGGTATAGCAATCAGCCCCAGCATTTT.

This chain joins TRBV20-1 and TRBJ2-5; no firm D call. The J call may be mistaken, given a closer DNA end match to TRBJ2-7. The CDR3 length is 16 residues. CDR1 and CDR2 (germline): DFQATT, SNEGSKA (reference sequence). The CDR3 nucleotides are TGCAGTGCTAGAGAGCCCCCGGCAGGTAGCTCCTACGAGCAGTACTTC. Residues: CSAREPPAGSSYEQYF.

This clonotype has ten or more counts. This chain's CDR3 is CASSPFSSSGNTIYF. The CDR3 DNA is TGTGCCAGCAGCCCTTTCTCGAGCTCTGGAAACACCATATATTTT. The gene calls are TRBV14 and TRBJ1-3; no clear D gene. Per germline, CDR1 SGHDN and CDR2 FVKESK. V lost 4 bases and J lost 0, with 10 bases in between. The CDR3 loop spans 15 amino acids.

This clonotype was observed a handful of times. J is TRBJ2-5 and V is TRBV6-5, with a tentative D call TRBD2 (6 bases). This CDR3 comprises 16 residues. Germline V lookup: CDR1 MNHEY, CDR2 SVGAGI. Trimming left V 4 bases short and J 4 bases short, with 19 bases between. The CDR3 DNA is TGTGCCAGCAGTTCCCTCCCTCGGAGGGGTGGAGAGACCCAGTACTTC. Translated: CASSSLPRRGGETQYF.

The CDR3 loop is CASSLMLTGELFF. The DNA for the CDR3 is TGTGCCAGCAGTTTAATGCTCACCGGGGAGCTGTTTTTT. This rearrangement joins TRBV28 to TRBJ2-2, with no clear D. V was shortened by 2 bases and J by 4 bases, with 5 bases between the two germline ends. The CDR3 has 13 amino acids. The germline V gene encodes CDR1 MDHEN and CDR2 SYDVKM.

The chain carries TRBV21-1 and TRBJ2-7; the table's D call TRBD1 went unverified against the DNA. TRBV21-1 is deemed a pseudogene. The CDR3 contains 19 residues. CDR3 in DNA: TGTGCCAGCAGCAAAGGGGGCGGGGGACCCACATTATTCTCCTACGAGCAGTACTTC. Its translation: CASSKGGGGPTLFSYEQYF.

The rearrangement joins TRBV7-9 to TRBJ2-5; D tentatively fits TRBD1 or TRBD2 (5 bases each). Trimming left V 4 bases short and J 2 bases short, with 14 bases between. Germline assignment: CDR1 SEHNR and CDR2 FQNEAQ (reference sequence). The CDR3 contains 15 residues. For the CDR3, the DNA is TGTGCCAGCAGCTCCGGACGGGGCCGTCAAGAGACCCAGTACTTC. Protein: CASSSGRGRQETQYF.

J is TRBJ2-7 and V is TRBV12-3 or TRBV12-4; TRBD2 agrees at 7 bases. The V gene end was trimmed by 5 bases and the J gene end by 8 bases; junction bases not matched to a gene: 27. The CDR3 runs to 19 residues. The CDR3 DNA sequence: TGTGCCAGCAGTCCACCGACGGCGGGAGTGGTGAGCGTCAGGCGGAAGCAGTACTTC. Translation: CASSPPTAGVVSVRRKQYF.

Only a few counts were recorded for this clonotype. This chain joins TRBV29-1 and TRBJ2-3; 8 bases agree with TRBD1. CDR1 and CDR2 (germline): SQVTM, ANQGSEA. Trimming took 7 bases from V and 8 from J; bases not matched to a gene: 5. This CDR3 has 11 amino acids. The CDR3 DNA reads TGCAGCGACAGGGGGGCGGGTACGCAGTATTTT. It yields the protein CSDRGAGTQYF.

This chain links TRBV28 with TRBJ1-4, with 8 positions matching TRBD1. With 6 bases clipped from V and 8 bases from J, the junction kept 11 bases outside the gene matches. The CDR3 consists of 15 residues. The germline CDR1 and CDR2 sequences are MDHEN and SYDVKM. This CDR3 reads CASSPGGTGPEKLFF. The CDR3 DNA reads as TGTGCCAGCAGCCCCGGGGGGACAGGACCCGAAAAACTGTTTTTT.

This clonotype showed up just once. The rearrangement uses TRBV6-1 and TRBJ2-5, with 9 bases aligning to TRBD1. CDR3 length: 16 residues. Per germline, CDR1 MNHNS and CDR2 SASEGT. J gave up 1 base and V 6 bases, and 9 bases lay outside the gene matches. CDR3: CASRGLGTGTQETQYF. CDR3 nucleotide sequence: TGTGCCAGCAGAGGTTTAGGGACAGGGACCCAAGAGACCCAGTACTTC.

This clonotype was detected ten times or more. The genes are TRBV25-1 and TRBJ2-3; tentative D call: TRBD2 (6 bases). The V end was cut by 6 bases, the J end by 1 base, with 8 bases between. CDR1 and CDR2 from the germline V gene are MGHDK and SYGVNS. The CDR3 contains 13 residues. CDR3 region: CASSVAGTDTQYF. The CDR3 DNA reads TGTGCCAGCAGCGTAGCGGGCACAGATACGCAGTATTTT.